The T cell receptor (beta chain) described here comes from a study of blood T cell repertoires in COVID-19. Study-wide background: Material from acute and convalescent COVID-19 was sourced from the United States, Italy and Spain. PBMCs, B-cell-depleted T cells, or T cells provided the cDNA or gDNA that made up the material.

This CDR3 has 15 amino acids. In germline, CDR1 is SEHNR, CDR2 FQNEAQ (reference sequence). V dropped 1 base and J dropped 4; count of bases not matched to a gene: 4. Original analysis: Reference gene primer amplification yielded estimated nucleated cell counts. Using immunoSEQ multiplex PCR, the repertoire was profiled, and TCRdb retains in-frame clones only, with some absent. V and J calls and clone size are given by that table; D and trimming were obtained from the DNA. This sample has over 150,000 clones, with roughly 85% found just once. The specimen sequenced was peripheral blood. V is TRBV7-9 and J is TRBJ1-5; TRBD1 aligns across 7 bases. This receptor was taken from a woman of 80 years or more with active or convalescent COVID-19. CDR3: CASSLEGASNQPQHF. DNA of the CDR3: TGTGCCAGCAGCTTAGAGGGGGCCTCAAATCAGCCCCAGCATTTT.